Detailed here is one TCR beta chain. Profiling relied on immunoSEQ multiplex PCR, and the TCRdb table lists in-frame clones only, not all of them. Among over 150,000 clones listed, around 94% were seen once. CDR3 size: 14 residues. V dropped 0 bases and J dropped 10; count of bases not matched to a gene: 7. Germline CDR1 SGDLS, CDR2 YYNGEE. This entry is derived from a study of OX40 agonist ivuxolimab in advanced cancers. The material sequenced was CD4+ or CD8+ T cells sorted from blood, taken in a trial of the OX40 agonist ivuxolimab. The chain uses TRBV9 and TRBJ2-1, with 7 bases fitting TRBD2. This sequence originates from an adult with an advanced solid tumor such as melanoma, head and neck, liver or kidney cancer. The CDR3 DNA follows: TGTGCCAGCAGCGTAGAGGCTAGCGGTAACGAGCAGTTCTTC. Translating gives CASSVEASGNEQFF.